The present entry profiles one T cell receptor beta chain with its context. The antigen remains unidentified. This entry comes from a study of CD8 T cells in Susac syndrome. Study-level findings and limits: TCR sequencing and HLA analysis covered a relatively small number of individuals.

The individuals used as controls were healthy donors who had been matched for both age and sex. Both CD4+ and CD8+ T cells were negatively isolated, and TEMRA cells underwent FACS enrichment. RNA, at about 0.5 to 1 ug, was reverse transcribed with random hexamers. Amplification of TCR beta CDR3 across 54 Vbeta and 13 Jbeta was performed with immunoSEQ multiplex PCR. TCRdb recomputed calls from the immunoSEQ multiplex PCR reads with MiXCR, one row per CDR3 protein. The sample lists over 95,000 distinct CDR3 sequences, less than 95% occurring once. Germline V gene data show CDR1 as LGHNA and CDR2 as YNFKEQ. The CDR3 consists of 15 residues. V shed 4 bases and J 5 bases; nucleotides not matched to a gene: 9.

The receptor comes from a human donor in good health. The V call is TRBV4-2, the J call TRBJ2-5; 8 nucleotides match TRBD1. The sample consisted of CD8+ T cells from PBMCs. The CDR3 bases are TGTGCCAGCAGCCCCGCGGGACAGGCCGGGGAGACCCAGTACTTC. It yields the protein CASSPAGQAGETQYF.